This entry is about one TCR beta chain. A much larger clone differs by one base, so this may be a read error. This sample is part of a study of early T cells in non-severe SARS-CoV-2 infection. TCRdb reprocessed the 5' RACE reads with MiXCR, giving one entry per CDR3 protein. The data show roughly 86,000 distinct CDR3 sequences, roughly 5.7% seen once. What was sequenced was whole blood. The TCR was taken from an adult who was a healthcare worker with PCR-confirmed SARS-CoV-2 infection or an uninfected control (not recorded which).

In DNA, the CDR3 is TGTGCCAGCAGAACCCCCGGGGAGCTGCTTTTT. Translating gives CASRTPGELLF. The V and J genes are TRBV6-2 or TRBV6-3 and TRBJ2-2; weak D call: TRBD2 (5 bases). The germline gives CDR1 MNHEY, CDR2 SVGEGT. This CDR3 region has 11 residues.